A single T cell receptor beta chain is shown here with its context. Treatment meaning: around 19 received Ad26.COV2.S at low or high dose, single or two shots; five or six received placebo; per-sample allocation not given. Following the first vaccine or placebo injection, samples were taken on day 63. This CDR3 contains 14 residues. Trimming took 0 bases from V and 1 from J, leaving 2 bases between them. The germline CDR1 and CDR2 sequences are SGHDT and YYEEEE. TCRdb's table, derived via immunoSEQ multiplex PCR, lists solely in-frame clones and lacks some. Of some 480,000 clones in the sample, approximately 88% were seen once. The sample originates from a study of Ad26.COV2.S vaccination and SARS-CoV-2 variants.

The receptor was derived from a person between 18 and 59 years old who received the Ad26.COV2.S COVID-19 vaccine or a placebo. The rearrangement uses TRBV5-6 and TRBJ2-6; D gene unclear. Material: peripheral blood, obtained in a trial of Ad26.COV2.S vaccine versus placebo. The CDR3 DNA sequence: TGTGCCAGCAGCTTGGTTTCTGGGGCCAACGTCCTGACTTTC. It is translated as CASSLVSGANVLTF.